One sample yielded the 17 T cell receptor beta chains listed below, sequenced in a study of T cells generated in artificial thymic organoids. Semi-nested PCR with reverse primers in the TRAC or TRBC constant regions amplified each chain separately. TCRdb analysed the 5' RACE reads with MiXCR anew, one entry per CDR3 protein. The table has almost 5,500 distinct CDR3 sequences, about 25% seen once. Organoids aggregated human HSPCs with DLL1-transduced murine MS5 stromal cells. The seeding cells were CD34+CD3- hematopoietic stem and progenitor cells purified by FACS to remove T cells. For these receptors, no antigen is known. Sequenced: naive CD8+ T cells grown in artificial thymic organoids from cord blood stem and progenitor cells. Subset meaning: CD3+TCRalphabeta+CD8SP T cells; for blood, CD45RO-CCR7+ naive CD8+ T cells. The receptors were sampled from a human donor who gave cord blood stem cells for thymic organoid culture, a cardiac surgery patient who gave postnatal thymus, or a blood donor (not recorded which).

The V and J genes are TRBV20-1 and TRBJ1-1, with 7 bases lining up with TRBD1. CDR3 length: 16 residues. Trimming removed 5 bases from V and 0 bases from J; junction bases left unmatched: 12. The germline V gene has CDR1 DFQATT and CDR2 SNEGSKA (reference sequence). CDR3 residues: CSASDRVGVMNTEAFF. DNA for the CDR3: TGCAGTGCTTCCGACAGGGTGGGGGTCATGAACACTGAAGCTTTCTTT.

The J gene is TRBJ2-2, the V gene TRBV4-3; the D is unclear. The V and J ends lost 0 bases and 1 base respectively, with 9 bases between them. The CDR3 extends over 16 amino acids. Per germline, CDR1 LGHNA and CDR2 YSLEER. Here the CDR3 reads CASSQEAKGNTGELFF. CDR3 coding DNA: TGCGCCAGCAGCCAAGAAGCGAAAGGGAACACCGGGGAGCTGTTTTTT.

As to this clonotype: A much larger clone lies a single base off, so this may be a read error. CDR3 nucleotide sequence: TGCACCAGCAGCGCTTGGACACACAATGAGCAGTTCTTC. This encodes CTSSAWTHNEQFF. V is TRBV4-1 and J is TRBJ2-1; possibly TRBD1 for D (5 bases). Germline CDR1 reads MGHRA; CDR2 reads YSYEKL. The CDR3 runs to 13 residues.

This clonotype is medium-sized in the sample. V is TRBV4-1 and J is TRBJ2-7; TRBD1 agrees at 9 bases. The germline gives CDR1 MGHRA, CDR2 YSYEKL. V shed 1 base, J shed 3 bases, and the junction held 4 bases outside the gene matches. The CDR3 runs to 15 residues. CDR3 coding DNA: TGCGCCAGCAGCCAAGGGACAGGGGAAGGCTACGAGCAGTACTTC. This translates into CASSQGTGEGYEQYF.

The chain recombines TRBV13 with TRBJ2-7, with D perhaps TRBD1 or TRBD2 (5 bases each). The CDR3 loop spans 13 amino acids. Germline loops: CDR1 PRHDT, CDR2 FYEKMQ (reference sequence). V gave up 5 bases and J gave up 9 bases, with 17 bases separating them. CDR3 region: CASSTSRDGRQYF. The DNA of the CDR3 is TGTGCCAGCAGCACCTCTCGGGACGGGCGGCAGTACTTC.

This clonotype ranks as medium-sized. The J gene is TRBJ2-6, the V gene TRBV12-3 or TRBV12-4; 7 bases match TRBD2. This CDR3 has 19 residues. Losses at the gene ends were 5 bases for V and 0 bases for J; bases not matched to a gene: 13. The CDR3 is CASSGRGRRGFSGANVLTF. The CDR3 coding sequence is TGTGCCAGCAGTGGTCGGGGTCGGCGGGGGTTCTCTGGGGCCAACGTCCTGACTTTC.

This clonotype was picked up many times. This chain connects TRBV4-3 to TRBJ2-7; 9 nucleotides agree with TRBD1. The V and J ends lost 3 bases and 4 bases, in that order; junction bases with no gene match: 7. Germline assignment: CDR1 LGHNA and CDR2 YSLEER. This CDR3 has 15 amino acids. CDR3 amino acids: CASSQGDRASYEQYF. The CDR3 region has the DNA TGCGCCAGCAGCCAGGGGGACAGGGCGAGTTACGAGCAGTACTTC.

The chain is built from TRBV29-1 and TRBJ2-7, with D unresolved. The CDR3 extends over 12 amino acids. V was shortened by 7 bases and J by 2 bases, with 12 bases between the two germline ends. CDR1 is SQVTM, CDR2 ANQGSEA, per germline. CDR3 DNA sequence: TGCAGCGCCGGCATTGCCCCCTACGAGCAGTACTTC. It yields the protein CSAGIAPYEQYF.

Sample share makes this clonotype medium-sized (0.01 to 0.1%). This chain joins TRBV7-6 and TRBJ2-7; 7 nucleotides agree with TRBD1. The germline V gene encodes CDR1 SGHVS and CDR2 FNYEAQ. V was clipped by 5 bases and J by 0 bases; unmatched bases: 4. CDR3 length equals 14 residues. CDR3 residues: CASSRQGSSYEQYF. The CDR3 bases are TGTGCCAGCAGCCGACAGGGCAGCTCCTACGAGCAGTACTTC.

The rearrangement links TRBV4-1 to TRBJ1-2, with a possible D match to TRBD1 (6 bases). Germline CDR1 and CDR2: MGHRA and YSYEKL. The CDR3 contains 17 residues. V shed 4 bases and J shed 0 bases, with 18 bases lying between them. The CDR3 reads CASSRKRGTSSNYGYTF. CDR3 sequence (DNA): TGCGCCAGCAGCCGGAAACGGGGGACATCCTCTAACTATGGCTACACCTTC.

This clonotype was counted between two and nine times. CDR3 DNA sequence: TGTGCCAGCAGCCTGCCCGAATCCGATACGCAGTATTTT. This encodes CASSLPESDTQYF. The chain has TRBV5-6 and TRBJ2-3; D remains ambiguous. This CDR3 contains 13 residues. The V end lost 4 bases, the J end lost 6 bases, and 12 bases lay between the germline ends. Germline CDR1 and CDR2: SGHDT and YYEEEE.

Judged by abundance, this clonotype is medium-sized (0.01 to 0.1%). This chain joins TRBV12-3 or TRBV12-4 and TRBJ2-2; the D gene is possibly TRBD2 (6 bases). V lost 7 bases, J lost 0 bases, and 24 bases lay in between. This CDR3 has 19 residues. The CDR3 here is CASTLSGTQPFANTGELFF. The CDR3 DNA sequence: TGTGCCAGCACCCTATCCGGGACTCAGCCTTTCGCGAACACCGGGGAGCTGTTTTTT.

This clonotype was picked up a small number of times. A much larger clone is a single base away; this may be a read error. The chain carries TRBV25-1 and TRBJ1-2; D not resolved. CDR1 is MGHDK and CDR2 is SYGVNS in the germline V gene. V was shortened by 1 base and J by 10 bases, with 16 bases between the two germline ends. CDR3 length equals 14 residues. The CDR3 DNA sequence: TGTGCCAGCAGTGAATCCAAGGGAATACATGACTACACCTTC. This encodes CASSESKGIHDYTF.

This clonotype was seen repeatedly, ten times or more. The CDR3 loop reads CSARDLAGVIHTQYF. The CDR3 DNA sequence: TGCAGTGCTAGAGATCTAGCGGGGGTAATACATACGCAGTATTTT. V usage is TRBV20-1 and J usage is TRBJ2-3; 10 positions agree with TRBD2. The V and J ends lost 0 bases and 7 bases, in that order; junction bases with no gene match: 7. Germline lookup yields CDR1 DFQATT and CDR2 SNEGSKA (reference sequence). The CDR3 runs 15 residues.

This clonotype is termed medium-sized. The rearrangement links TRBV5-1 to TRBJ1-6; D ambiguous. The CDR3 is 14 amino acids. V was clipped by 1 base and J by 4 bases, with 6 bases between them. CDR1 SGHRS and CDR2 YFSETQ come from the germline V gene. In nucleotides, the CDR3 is TGCGCCAGCAGCTTGAGGGCGTATAATTCACCCCTCCACTTT. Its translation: CASSLRAYNSPLHF.

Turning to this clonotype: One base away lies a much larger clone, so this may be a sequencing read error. The CDR3 region is CASSLPRPDQPQHF. The CDR3 DNA is TGTGCCAGCAGCCTGCCAAGACCGGATCAGCCCCAGCATTTT. The chain uses TRBV4-2 and TRBJ1-5, with no clear D. V dropped 4 bases and J dropped 5 bases, with 12 bases sitting between them. The CDR3 is 14 amino acids. The V gene's germline CDR1 is LGHNA and CDR2 YNFKEQ.

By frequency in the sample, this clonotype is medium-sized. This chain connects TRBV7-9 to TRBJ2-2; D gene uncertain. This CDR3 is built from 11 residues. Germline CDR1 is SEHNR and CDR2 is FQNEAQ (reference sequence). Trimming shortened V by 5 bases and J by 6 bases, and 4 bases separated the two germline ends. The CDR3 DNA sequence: TGTGCCAGCAGCCCCCCCGGGGAGCTGTTTTTT. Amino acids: CASSPPGELFF.